This TCR beta chain appears in the sequencing data of a study of blood T cell repertoires in COVID-19. The CDR3 loop spans 13 amino acids. Trimming cost V 0 bases and J 7 bases, with 11 bases left between them. Germline V gene lookup returns CDR1 SGHDT and CDR2 YYEEEE. Across 20 to 25 US areas, participants ranged in age from roughly 18 to 95 years. The authors' processing: Using reference gene primer amplification, nucleated cell counts were estimated. Clones were read by immunoSEQ multiplex PCR, and TCRdb kept only the in-frame ones, dropping some. The DNA gave D and trimming, while V, J and clone size come from that table. The data hold roughly 400,000 clones, with about 88% observed a single time.

This clonotype was sampled from a woman aged 18-30 years who had been exposed to COVID-19. V and J are TRBV5-6 and TRBJ2-7, with D possibly matching TRBD1 (5 bases). Material: PBMCs or T cells enriched from blood (not recorded which). The CDR3 DNA sequence: TGTGCCAGCAGCTTGGACAGGCTGCGGGAGCAGTACTTC. Protein product: CASSLDRLREQYF.